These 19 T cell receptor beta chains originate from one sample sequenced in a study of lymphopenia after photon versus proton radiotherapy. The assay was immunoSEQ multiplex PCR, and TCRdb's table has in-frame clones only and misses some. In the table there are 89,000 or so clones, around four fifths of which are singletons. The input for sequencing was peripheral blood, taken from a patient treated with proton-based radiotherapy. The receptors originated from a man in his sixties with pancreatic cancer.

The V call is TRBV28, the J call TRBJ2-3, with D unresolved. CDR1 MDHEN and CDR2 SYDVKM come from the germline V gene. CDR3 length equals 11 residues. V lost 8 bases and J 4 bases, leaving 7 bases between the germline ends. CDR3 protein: CASRQADTQYF. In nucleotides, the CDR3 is TGTGCCAGCCGTCAGGCAGATACGCAGTATTTT.

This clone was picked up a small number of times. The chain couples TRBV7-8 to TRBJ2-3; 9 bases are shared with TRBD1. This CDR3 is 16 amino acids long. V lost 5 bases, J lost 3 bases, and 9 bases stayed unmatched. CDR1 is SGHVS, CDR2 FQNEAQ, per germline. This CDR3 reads CASSQAGTGRTDTQYF. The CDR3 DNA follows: TGTGCCAGCAGCCAAGCCGGGACAGGGAGGACAGATACGCAGTATTTT.

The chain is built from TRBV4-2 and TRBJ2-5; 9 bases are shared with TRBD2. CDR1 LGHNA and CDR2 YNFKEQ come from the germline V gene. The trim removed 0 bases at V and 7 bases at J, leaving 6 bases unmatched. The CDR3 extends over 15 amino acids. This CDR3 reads CASSQDSTSGGTQYF. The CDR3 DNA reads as TGTGCCAGCAGCCAAGATTCGACTAGCGGTGGGACCCAGTACTTC.

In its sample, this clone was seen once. In DNA form, the CDR3 reads TGTGCCAGCAAAGATCCGGCGGGAGAGCAGTACTTC. Its protein product is CASKDPAGEQYF. The V and J genes are TRBV6-6 and TRBJ2-5; 7 nucleotides line up with TRBD2. Trimming at V came to 7 bases and at J to 11 bases, leaving 10 bases not matched to a gene. CDR3 size: 12 residues. From germline, CDR1 is MNHNY and CDR2 SVGAGI (reference sequence).

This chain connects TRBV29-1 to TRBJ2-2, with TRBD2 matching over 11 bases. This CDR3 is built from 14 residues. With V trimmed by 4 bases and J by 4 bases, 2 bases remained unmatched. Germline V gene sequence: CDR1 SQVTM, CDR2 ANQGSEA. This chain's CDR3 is CSVALAGVTGELFF. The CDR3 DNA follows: TGCAGCGTTGCACTAGCGGGAGTCACCGGGGAGCTGTTTTTT.

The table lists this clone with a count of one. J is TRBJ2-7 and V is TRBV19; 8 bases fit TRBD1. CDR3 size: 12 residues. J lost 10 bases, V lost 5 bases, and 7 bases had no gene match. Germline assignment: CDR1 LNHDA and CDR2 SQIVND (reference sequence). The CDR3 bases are TGTGCCAGTAGTTTGAGACAGGGGAAACAGTACTTC. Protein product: CASSLRQGKQYF.

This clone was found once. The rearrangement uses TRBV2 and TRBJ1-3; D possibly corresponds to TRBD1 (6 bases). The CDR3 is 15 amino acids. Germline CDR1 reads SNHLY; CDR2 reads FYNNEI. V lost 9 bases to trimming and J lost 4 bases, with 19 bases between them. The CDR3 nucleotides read TGTGCCAGTGGCCGCCCGGGGGGACAAGGAAACACCATATATTTT. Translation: CASGRPGGQGNTIYF.

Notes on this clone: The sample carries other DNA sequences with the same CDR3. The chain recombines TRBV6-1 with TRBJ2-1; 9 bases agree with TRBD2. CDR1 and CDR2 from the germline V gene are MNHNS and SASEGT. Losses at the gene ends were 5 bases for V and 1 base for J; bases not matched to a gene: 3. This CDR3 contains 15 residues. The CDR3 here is CASSRSGSSYNEQFF. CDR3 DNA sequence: TGTGCCAGCAGTCGTAGCGGGAGTTCCTACAATGAGCAGTTCTTC.

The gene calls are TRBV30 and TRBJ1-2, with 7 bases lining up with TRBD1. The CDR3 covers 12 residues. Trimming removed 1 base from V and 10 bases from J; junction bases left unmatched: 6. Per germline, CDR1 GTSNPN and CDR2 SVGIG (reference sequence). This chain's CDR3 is CAWSAPGQFYTF. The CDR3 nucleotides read TGTGCCTGGAGTGCCCCGGGACAGTTCTACACCTTC.

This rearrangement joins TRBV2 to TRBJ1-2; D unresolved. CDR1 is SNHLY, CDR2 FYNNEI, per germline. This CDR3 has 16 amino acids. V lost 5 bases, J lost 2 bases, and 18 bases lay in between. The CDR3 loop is CASSRESRTLNYGYTF. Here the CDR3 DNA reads TGTGCCAGCAGTCGGGAAAGCAGGACCCTGAACTATGGCTACACCTTC.

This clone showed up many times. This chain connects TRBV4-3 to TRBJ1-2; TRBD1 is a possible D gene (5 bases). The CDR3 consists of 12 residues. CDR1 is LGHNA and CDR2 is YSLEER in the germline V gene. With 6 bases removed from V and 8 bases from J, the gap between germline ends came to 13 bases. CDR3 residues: CASRDKGNGYTF. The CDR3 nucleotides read TGCGCCAGCAGAGATAAGGGGAACGGCTACACCTTC.

CDR3 in amino acids: CAVTQRRYTGELFF. In nucleotides, the CDR3 is TGTGCCGTAACCCAGCGAAGGTACACCGGGGAGCTGTTTTTT. The chain couples TRBV30 to TRBJ2-2; D not resolved. The germline CDR1 and CDR2 sequences are GTSNPN and SVGIG (reference sequence). The CDR3 covers 14 residues. The germline V and J ends were trimmed by 8 bases and 3 bases, with 16 bases remaining between them.

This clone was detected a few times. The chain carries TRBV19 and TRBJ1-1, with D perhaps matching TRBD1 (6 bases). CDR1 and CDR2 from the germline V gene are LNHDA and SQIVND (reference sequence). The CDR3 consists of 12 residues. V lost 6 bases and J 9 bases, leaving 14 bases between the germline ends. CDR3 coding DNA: TGTGCCAGTAGGGATGGGGGCATCAAAGCTTTCTTT. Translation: CASRDGGIKAFF.

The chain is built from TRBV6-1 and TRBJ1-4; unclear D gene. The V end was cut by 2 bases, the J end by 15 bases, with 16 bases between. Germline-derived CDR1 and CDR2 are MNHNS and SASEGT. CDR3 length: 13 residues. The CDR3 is CASSESIRGRLFF. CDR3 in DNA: TGTGCCAGCAGTGAATCAATCCGGGGAAGATTGTTTTTT.

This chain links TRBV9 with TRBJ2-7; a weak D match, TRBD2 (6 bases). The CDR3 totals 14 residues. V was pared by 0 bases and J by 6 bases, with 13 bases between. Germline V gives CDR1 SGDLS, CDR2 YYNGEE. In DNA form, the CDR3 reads TGTGCCAGCAGCGTAGACACCGGGAGAAGCGAGCAGTACTTC. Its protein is CASSVDTGRSEQYF.

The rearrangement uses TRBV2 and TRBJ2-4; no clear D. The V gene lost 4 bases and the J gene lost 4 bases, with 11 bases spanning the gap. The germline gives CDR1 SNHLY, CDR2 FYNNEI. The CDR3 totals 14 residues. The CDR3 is CASSGRIVKNIQYF. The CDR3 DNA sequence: TGTGCCAGCAGTGGGCGGATAGTAAAAAACATTCAGTACTTC.

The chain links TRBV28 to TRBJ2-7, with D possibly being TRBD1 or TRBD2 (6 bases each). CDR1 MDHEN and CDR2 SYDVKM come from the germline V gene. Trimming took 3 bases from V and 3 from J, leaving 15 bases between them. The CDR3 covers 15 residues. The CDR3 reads CASSFWGAQNYEQYF. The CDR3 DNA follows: TGTGCCAGCAGTTTCTGGGGGGCTCAAAACTACGAGCAGTACTTC.

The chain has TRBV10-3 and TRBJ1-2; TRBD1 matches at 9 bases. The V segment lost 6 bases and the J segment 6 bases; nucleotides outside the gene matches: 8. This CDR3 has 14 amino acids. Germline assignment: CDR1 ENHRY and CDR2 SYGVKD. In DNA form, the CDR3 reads TGTGCCATCAGCACCGGGACAGGGACTAATGGCTACACCTTC. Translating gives CAISTGTGTNGYTF.

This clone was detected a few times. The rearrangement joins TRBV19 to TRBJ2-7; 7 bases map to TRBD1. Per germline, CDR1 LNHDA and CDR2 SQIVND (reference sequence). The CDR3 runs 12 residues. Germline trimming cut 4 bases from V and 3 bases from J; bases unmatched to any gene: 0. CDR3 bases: TGTGCCAGTAGTACAGGGGGCTACGAGCAGTACTTC. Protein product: CASSTGGYEQYF.